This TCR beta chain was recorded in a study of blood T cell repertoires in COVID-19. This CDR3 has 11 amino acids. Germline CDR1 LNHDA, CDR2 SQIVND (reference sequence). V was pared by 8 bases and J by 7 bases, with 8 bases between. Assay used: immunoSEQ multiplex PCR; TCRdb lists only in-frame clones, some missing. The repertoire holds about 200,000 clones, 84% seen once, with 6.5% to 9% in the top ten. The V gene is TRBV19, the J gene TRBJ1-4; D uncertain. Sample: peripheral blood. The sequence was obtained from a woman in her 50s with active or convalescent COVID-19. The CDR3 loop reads CASAVSEKLFF. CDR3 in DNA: TGTGCCAGTGCTGTTAGTGAAAAACTGTTTTTT.